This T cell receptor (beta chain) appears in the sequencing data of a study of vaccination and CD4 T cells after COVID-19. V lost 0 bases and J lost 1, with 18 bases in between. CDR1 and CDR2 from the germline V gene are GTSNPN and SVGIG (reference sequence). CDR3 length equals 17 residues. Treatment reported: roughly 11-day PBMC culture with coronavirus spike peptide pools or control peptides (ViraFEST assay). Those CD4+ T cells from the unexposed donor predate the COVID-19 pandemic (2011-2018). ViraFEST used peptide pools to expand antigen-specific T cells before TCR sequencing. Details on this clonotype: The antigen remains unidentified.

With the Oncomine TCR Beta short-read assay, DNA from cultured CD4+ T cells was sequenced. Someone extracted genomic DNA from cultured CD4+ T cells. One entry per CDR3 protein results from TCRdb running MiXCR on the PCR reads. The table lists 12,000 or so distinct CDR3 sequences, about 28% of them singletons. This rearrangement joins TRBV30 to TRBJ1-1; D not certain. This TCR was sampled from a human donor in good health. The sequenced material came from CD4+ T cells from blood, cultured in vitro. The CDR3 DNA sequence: TGTGCCTGGAGTGTATTGTCGCATTTCCGCGGGAACACTGAAGCTTTCTTT. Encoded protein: CAWSVLSHFRGNTEAFF.